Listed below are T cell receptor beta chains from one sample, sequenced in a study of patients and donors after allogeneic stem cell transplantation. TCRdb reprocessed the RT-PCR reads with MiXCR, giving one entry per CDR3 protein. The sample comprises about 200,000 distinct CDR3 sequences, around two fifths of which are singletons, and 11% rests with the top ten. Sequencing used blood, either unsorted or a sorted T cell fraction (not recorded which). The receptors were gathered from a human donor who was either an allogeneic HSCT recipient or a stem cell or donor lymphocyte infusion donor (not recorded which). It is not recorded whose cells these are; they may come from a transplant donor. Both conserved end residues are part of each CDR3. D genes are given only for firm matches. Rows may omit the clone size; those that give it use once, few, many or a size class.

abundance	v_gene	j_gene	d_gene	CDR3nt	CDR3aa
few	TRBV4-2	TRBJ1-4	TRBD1	TGTGCCAGCAGCCAAGGGGCCAGGGGGGATGAAAAACTGTTTTTT	CASSQGARGDEKLFF
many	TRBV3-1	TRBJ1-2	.	TGTGCCAGCAGCCAAGGACGAGGTTTATCGCGTGGCTACACCTTC	CASSQGRGLSRGYTF
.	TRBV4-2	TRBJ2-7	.	TGTGCCAGCAGCCAGACGGACAGCTCCTACGAGCAGTACTTC	CASSQTDSSYEQYF
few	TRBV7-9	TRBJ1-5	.	TGTGCCAGCAGCCCTCCAGGGACTATCAATCAGCCCCAGCATTTT	CASSPPGTINQPQHF
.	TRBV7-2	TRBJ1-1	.	TGTGCCAGCAGACGTACAGACCTGAACACTGAAGCTTTCTTT	CASRRTDLNTEAFF
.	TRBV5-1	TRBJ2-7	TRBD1	TGCGCCAGCAGCTTGGCCGGGACAGGGCCTACCTACGAGCAGTACTTC	CASSLAGTGPTYEQYF
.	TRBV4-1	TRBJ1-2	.	TGCGCCAGCAGCCAAAGCCCCGGCGGGGGCTATGGCTACACCTTC	CASSQSPGGGYGYTF
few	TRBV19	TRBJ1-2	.	TGTGCCAGTAGCCAGACGTCGACAGGCACTCCCTATGGCTACACCTTC	CASSQTSTGTPYGYTF
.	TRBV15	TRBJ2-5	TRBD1	TGTGCCACCAGCAGGGGACAGGGGGAAGAGACCCAGTACTTC	CATSRGQGEETQYF
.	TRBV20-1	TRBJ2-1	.	TGCAGTGCTAGTACCGGGACGTATCAGCCAAATGAGCAGTTCTTC	CSASTGTYQPNEQFF
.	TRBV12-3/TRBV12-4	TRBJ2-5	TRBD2	TGTGCCAGCAGTCCTAGACTAGCGGGCCAAGAGACCCAGTACTTC	CASSPRLAGQETQYF
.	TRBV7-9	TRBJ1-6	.	TGTGCCAGCAGTGGCGGACATAATTCACCCCTCCACTTT	CASSGGHNSPLHF
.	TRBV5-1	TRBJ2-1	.	TGCGCCAGCAGCATCGACCCTACCTCCTCCTACAATGAGCAGTTCTTC	CASSIDPTSSYNEQFF
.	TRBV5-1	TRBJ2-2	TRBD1	TGCGCCAGCAGCTTCGGACAGGCAAACACCGGGGAGCTGTTTTTT	CASSFGQANTGELFF
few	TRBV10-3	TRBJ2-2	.	TGTGCCATTCCGGGACGGCACACCGGGGAGCTGTTTTTT	CAIPGRHTGELFF
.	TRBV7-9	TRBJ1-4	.	TGTGCCAGCAGCTTAGCGGGGGATAGGGAAAAACTGTTTTTT	CASSLAGDREKLFF
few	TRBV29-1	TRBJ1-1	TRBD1	TGCAGCGTTGCAAGGACAGGTACTGAAGCTTTCTTT	CSVARTGTEAFF
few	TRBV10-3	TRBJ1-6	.	TGTGCCATCAGTGAGTTCGAGGGGCTTAATTCACCCCTCCACTTT	CAISEFEGLNSPLHF
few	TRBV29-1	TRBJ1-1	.	TGCAGCGCTACTACGATGGGGAACACTGAAGCTTTCTTT	CSATTMGNTEAFF
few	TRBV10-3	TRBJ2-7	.	TGTGCCATCAGTGGCCAGGGAAAGGGCGAGCAGTACTTC	CAISGQGKGEQYF
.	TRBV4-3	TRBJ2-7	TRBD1	TGCGCCAGCAGCCAGGACAGGGGGCCGGGGGAGCAGTACTTC	CASSQDRGPGEQYF
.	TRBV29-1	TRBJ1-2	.	TGCAGCGTTGAAGCGGGGCCCTCGTTGGGGTGCACCTTC	CSVEAGPSLGCTF
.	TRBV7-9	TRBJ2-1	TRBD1	TGTGCCAGCAGCCCGACAGGGGGCAATGAGCAGTTCTTC	CASSPTGGNEQFF
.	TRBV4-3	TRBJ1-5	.	TGCGCCAGCAGCCAAGATCTTACAGGGAAAGGGAATCAGCCCCAGCATTTT	CASSQDLTGKGNQPQHF
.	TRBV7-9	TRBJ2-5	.	TGTGCCAGCAGCTTAGAACCCGATACGTCCCAGTACTTC	CASSLEPDTSQYF
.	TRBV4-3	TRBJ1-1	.	TGCGCCAGCAGCCAAGATACCGACCCGAACACTGAAGCTTTCTTT	CASSQDTDPNTEAFF
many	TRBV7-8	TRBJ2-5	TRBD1	TGTGCCAGCAGCGGTCAGACAGGGGAGACCCAGTACTTC	CASSGQTGETQYF
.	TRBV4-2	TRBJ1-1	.	TGTGCCAGCAGCCAAGATCGCAGGGATTTAGAAGCTTTCTTT	CASSQDRRDLEAFF
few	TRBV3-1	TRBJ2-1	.	TGTGCCAGCAGCCAAGACAGGGGATCCTACAATGAGCAGTTCTTC	CASSQDRGSYNEQFF
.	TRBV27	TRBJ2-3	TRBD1	TGTGCCAGCAGCCTGGACAGGGGTTCAGATACGCAGTATTTT	CASSLDRGSDTQYF
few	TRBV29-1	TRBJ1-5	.	TGCAGCGTTGAGGGCCATTGGGGGGACGGACATAGCAATCAGCCCCAGCATTTT	CSVEGHWGDGHSNQPQHF
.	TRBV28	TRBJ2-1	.	TGTGCCCACAAAGCCCCCAGCTCCTACAATGAGCAGTTCTTC	CAHKAPSSYNEQFF
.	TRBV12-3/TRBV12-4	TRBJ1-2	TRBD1	TGTGCCAGCTCCGGGGCAGGGGGTGGCTACACCTTC	CASSGAGGGYTF
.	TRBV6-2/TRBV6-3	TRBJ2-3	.	TGTGCCCTCGCCCGGGCAGGGTCCGGCACAGATACGCAGTATTTT	CALARAGSGTDTQYF
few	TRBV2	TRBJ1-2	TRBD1	TGTGCCAGCAGTGAAGAAGACAGGGGCTATGGCTACACCTTC	CASSEEDRGYGYTF
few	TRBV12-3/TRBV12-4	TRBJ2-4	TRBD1	TGTGCCAGCAGTTATCCAACCAGGGGGGCCAAAAACATTCAGTACTTC	CASSYPTRGAKNIQYF
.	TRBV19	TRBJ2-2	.	TGTGCCACTCGCTTCGGGGAGCTGTTTTTT	CATRFGELFF
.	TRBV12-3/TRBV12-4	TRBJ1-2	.	TGTGCCAGCAAACGGGGCCAGGGGATGACTAACTATGGCTACACCTTC	CASKRGQGMTNYGYTF
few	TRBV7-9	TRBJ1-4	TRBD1	TGTGCCAGCAGCTTGGGCCCTGACAGGGTGAATGAAAAACTGTTTTTT	CASSLGPDRVNEKLFF
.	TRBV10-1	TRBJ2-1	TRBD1	TGCGCCAGCAGTGATTCCTACAGGGGTAGCTCCTACAATGAGCAGTTCTTC	CASSDSYRGSSYNEQFF
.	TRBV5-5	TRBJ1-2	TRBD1	TGTGCCAGCAGCTTGGCCAGGGGGCAGGCCGTCTATGGCTACACCTTC	CASSLARGQAVYGYTF
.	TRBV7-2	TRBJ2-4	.	TGTGCCAGCAGCTCACATGGAGATCAGTACTTC	CASSSHGDQYF
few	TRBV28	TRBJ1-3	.	TGTGCCAGCAGGCGGGGTATAGCTGGAAACACCATATATTTT	CASRRGIAGNTIYF
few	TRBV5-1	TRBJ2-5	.	TGCGCCAGCAGCCGGACACTGGGTGTCGAGACCCAGTACTTC	CASSRTLGVETQYF
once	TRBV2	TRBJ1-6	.	TGTGCCAGCATGGAAGGGAGATCACCCCTCCACTTT	CASMEGRSPLHF
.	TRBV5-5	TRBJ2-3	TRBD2	TGTGCCAGCAGCTCTTTTAGCGGGGGGCTCGCAGATACGCAGTATTTT	CASSSFSGGLADTQYF
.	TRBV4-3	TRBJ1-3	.	TGCGCCAGCAGCCAAGATAGCTCTGGAAACACCATATATTTT	CASSQDSSGNTIYF
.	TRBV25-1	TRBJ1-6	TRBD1	TGTGCCAGCAGCTTGGTTGGGACAGGGCATAATTCACCCCTCCACTTT	CASSLVGTGHNSPLHF
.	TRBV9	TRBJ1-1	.	TGTGCCAGCAGCCGTAGGAGCCTGCCGTTCTCGTACACTGAAGCTTTCTTT	CASSRRSLPFSYTEAFF
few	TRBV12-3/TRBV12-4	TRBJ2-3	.	TGTGCCAGCAGCGATCCCCCCCGCACAGATACGCAGTATTTT	CASSDPPRTDTQYF
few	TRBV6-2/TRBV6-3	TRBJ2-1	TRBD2	TGTGCCAGCAGTTACTCGCACGGGGGGTACAATGAGCAGTTCTTC	CASSYSHGGYNEQFF
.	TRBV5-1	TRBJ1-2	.	TGCGCCAGCACCCAACAGCCCGGCGGAAAGTATGGCTACACCTTC	CASTQQPGGKYGYTF